One and the same sample provided the 31 T cell receptor beta chains below, sequenced in a study of T-cell memory formation after mild COVID-19 (dated by TCRdb to the early 2020s). Libraries were constructed by 5' RACE. This sample was sequenced with an Illumina NovaSeq 6000. TCRdb applied fastp at Q25 and MiXCR to the public reads, then kept only in-frame beta chains. Rows are unified per CDR3 protein, each entry keeping the most common DNA and genes. Across this sample there are under 110,000 distinct CDR3 sequences, with over 10% seen only once. The ten largest clonotypes hold roughly 27% of the sample. Sequenced input: PBMCs or a T cell subset sorted from them (not recorded which). All receptors come from an adult woman who had mild COVID-19 (a few samples of this study predate the infection). The sample titles of this study are shuffled in the database, so cell type and time point are left out; the donor was told from shared clones.

The V and J genes are TRBV15 and TRBJ2-7, with 10 bases identical to TRBD2. The CDR3 sequence is 14 residues long. CDR1 is LNHNV, CDR2 YYDKDF, per germline (reference sequence). The trim removed 4 bases at V and 3 bases at J, leaving 3 bases unmatched. The CDR3 DNA reads TGTGCCACCAGCACGAGACTAGCGGGCTACGAGCAGTACTTC. Its protein is CATSTRLAGYEQYF.

This clonotype was seen a few times. The chain uses TRBV12-2 and TRBJ2-3; TRBD2, the table's D call, was not compared with the DNA. TRBV12-2 is termed a pseudogene. The CDR3 extends over 21 amino acids. The chain's CDR3 is CASRPRLNELAGEGFTDTQYF. The CDR3, as DNA: TGTGCAAGTCGCCCACGATTAAACGAACTAGCGGGAGAGGGCTTCACAGATACGCAGTATTTT.

The CDR3 DNA sequence: TGCAGTGCTAGAGGGTGGGACAGGGACACTGAAGCTTTCTTT. This codes for CSARGWDRDTEAFF. The chain carries TRBV20-1 and TRBJ1-1; 9 nucleotides agree with TRBD1. The length of the CDR3 is 14 residues. CDR1 and CDR2 (germline): DFQATT, SNEGSKA (reference sequence). J was trimmed by 3 bases and V by 1 base; bases with no gene match: 3.

This clonotype was counted a few times. This chain connects TRBV7-2 to TRBJ1-5; 7 bases agree with TRBD1. Germline assignment: CDR1 SGHTA and CDR2 FQGNSA. V shed 1 base, J shed 0 bases, and the junction held 12 bases outside the gene matches. This CDR3 has 19 residues. CDR3 sequence reads: CASSLDGTTGRYSNQPQHF. In nucleotides, the CDR3 is TGTGCCAGCAGCTTAGATGGTACGACAGGGAGATATAGCAATCAGCCCCAGCATTTT.

There are a few counts of this clonotype. This chain links TRBV7-3 with TRBJ2-3; the match to TRBD2 covers 10 bases. Trimming at V came to 2 bases and at J to 1 base, leaving 0 bases not matched to a gene. The CDR3 extends over 15 amino acids. Germline loops: CDR1 SGHTA, CDR2 FQGTGA. The CDR3 DNA sequence: TGTGCCAGCAGCTTAGGGACTAGCGGCACAGATACGCAGTATTTT. Translation gives CASSLGTSGTDTQYF.

Only a few counts were recorded for this clonotype. V gene TRBV7-2 combines with J gene TRBJ2-7; 12 bases map to TRBD2. The J segment lost 5 bases and the V segment lost 5 bases, leaving 7 bases of the junction unmatched. Germline CDR1 reads SGHTA; CDR2 reads FQGNSA. CDR3 length: 15 amino acids. In nucleotides, the CDR3 is TGTGCCAGCAGCAAGACTAGCGGGAGTCAGCACGAGCAGTACTTC. It codes for CASSKTSGSQHEQYF.

This chain joins TRBV7-8 and TRBJ2-7; D perhaps matches TRBD2 (6 bases). Trimming pared 0 bases from V and 1 base from J, leaving 7 bases between. CDR1 and CDR2 from the germline V gene are SGHVS and FQNEAQ. The CDR3 runs to 14 residues. The CDR3: CASSLARGSYEQYF. The CDR3 coding sequence is TGTGCCAGCAGCTTAGCGCGGGGTTCCTACGAGCAGTACTTC.

The chain is built from TRBV7-8 and TRBJ1-1; D not certain. The germline V gene encodes CDR1 SGHVS and CDR2 FQNEAQ. V lost 1 base and J 5 bases, leaving 14 bases between the germline ends. This CDR3 is 15 amino acids long. The CDR3 loop reads CASSLGSGEVTEAFF. DNA of the CDR3: TGTGCCAGCAGCTTAGGGAGCGGGGAAGTTACTGAAGCTTTCTTT. The whole variable domain, filled in from reference TRBV7-8 and TRBJ1-1, reads GAGVSQSPRYKVAKRGQDVALRCDPISGHVSLFWYQQALGQGPEFLTYFQNEAQLDKSGLPSDRFFAERPEGSVSTLKIQRTQQEDSAVYLCASSLGSGEVTEAFFGQGTRLTVV.

This clonotype was recorded a few times. This chain links TRBV3-1 with TRBJ2-1, with 7 positions matching TRBD2. Germline CDR1 LGHDT, CDR2 YNNKEL (reference sequence). With V trimmed by 1 base and J by 6 bases, 9 bases remained unmatched. The CDR3 runs 16 residues. CDR3 DNA: TGTGCCAGCAGCCAAGCTTCCCGGGACTATTCCAATGAGCAGTTCTTC. Amino acids: CASSQASRDYSNEQFF.

The chain combines TRBV10-3 with TRBJ2-2; D could derive from TRBD1 or TRBD2 (5 bases each). Germline V lookup: CDR1 ENHRY, CDR2 SYGVKD. Between the trimmed V and J ends, which lost 8 bases and 4 bases, there was a span of 17 bases. There are 15 residues in the CDR3. The CDR3 here is CAIPGSSGGTGELFF. The CDR3 coding sequence is TGTGCCATCCCAGGGTCCAGCGGTGGCACCGGGGAGCTGTTTTTT.

The chain joins TRBV5-1 to TRBJ2-1; TRBD2 aligns across 13 bases. This CDR3 has 20 amino acids. Unmatched junction bases numbered 13, after V lost 4 bases and J lost 0 bases. The V gene's germline CDR1 is SGHRS and CDR2 YFSETQ. The chain's CDR3 is CASSPDQGLAGRSSYNEQFF. As DNA, the CDR3 is TGCGCCAGCAGCCCGGACCAGGGACTAGCGGGGAGGTCCTCCTACAATGAGCAGTTCTTC.

The CDR3 DNA is TGTGCCAGCACAAGGGACTGGACTCCCTACGAGCAGTACTTC. This codes for CASTRDWTPYEQYF. V usage is TRBV6-2 or TRBV6-3 and J usage is TRBJ2-7; a weak D match, TRBD2 (6 bases). The CDR3 is made up of 14 amino acids. Germline CDR1 MNHEY, CDR2 SVGEGT. V dropped 7 bases and J dropped 2 bases, with 15 bases sitting between them.

The chain employs TRBV27 and TRBJ2-2, with D perhaps given as TRBD1 or TRBD2 (5 bases each). Germline CDR1 and CDR2: MNHEY and SMNVEV (reference sequence). V lost 7 bases and J lost 2, with 11 bases in between. This CDR3 is built from 14 residues. The CDR3 loop reads CASTRESNTGELFF. The CDR3 DNA follows: TGTGCCAGCACCAGGGAGTCCAACACCGGGGAGCTGTTTTTT.

In its sample, this clonotype was seen a few times. The chain links TRBV6-2 or TRBV6-3 to TRBJ2-3, with 8 bases identical to TRBD2. This CDR3 has 16 residues. The V gene end was trimmed by 5 bases and the J gene end by 4 bases; junction bases not matched to a gene: 11. CDR1 and CDR2 (germline): MNHEY, SVGEGT. In nucleotides, the CDR3 is TGTGCCAGCAGTCCACGGGGGGGCTTGGGGTCAGATACGCAGTATTTT. Its protein is CASSPRGGLGSDTQYF.

This rearrangement joins TRBV20-1 to TRBJ2-7; 11 bases map to TRBD2. CDR3 length: 17 amino acids. CDR1 is DFQATT, CDR2 SNEGSKA, per germline (reference sequence). V shed 3 bases and J 4 bases; nucleotides not matched to a gene: 14. The CDR3 bases are TGCAGTGCTAGGCCAAGGCTAGCGGGAGGTAATGGGTACGAGCAGTACTTC. The encoded protein is CSARPRLAGGNGYEQYF.

This clonotype came up a few times. The J gene is TRBJ2-7, the V gene TRBV7-2, with 7 bases lining up with TRBD2. Germline V gene data show CDR1 as SGHTA and CDR2 as FQGNSA. Trimming cost V 2 bases and J 2 bases; bases outside gene matches: 9. This CDR3 region has 16 residues. CDR3 sequence: CASSLWGGSDAYEQYF. The CDR3 DNA is TGTGCCAGCAGCTTATGGGGGGGAAGTGACGCCTACGAGCAGTACTTC.

The J gene is TRBJ1-2, the V gene TRBV11-2; D not resolved. The germline V gene has CDR1 SGHAT and CDR2 FQNNGV. Trimming pared 0 bases from V and 0 bases from J, leaving 11 bases between. CDR3 length equals 16 residues. For the CDR3, the DNA is TGTGCCAGCAGCTTAGATCTCGGGAGGTCTAACTATGGCTACACCTTC. It specifies CASSLDLGRSNYGYTF.

The genes are TRBV9 and TRBJ2-1, with TRBD2 matching over 8 bases. The CDR3 length is 16 residues. Germline lookup yields CDR1 SGDLS and CDR2 YYNGEE. V was pared by 0 bases and J by 4 bases, with 6 bases of the junction left unmatched. The CDR3 protein is CASSVASGRRYNEQFF. DNA of the CDR3: TGTGCCAGCAGCGTAGCCAGCGGGAGAAGGTACAATGAGCAGTTCTTC. The full variable domain, in which reference TRBV9 and TRBJ2-1 provide the parts outside the CDR3, is DSGVTQTPKHLITATGQRVTLRCSPRSGDLSVYWYQQSLDQGLQFLIQYYNGEERAKGNILERFSAQQFPDLHSELNLSSLELGDSALYFCASSVASGRRYNEQFFGPGTRLTVL.

This clonotype was counted many times. The V and J genes are TRBV13 and TRBJ2-7, with TRBD2 matching 11 bases. This CDR3 contains 14 residues. CDR1 and CDR2 from the germline V gene are PRHDT and FYEKMQ (reference sequence). V gave up 4 bases and J gave up 4 bases; unmatched junction bases: 3. CDR3 in amino acids: CASSSGLAGYEQYF. As DNA, the CDR3 is TGTGCCAGCAGCTCTGGACTAGCGGGTTACGAGCAGTACTTC.

V gene TRBV24-1 combines with J gene TRBJ2-3; the match to TRBD2 covers 12 bases. The CDR3 runs 17 residues. V lost 4 bases and J lost 3; bases outside the gene matches: 7. Germline lookup yields CDR1 KGHDR and CDR2 SFDVKD. CDR3 amino acids: CATSDPRLAGVTDTQYF. The CDR3 bases are TGTGCCACCAGTGACCCCCGACTAGCGGGAGTAACAGATACGCAGTATTTT.

This clonotype occurred many times. The rearrangement joins TRBV9 to TRBJ2-3; D unresolved. The CDR3 consists of 15 residues. Germline V gene sequence: CDR1 SGDLS, CDR2 YYNGEE. With 0 bases removed from V and 0 bases from J, the gap between germline ends came to 8 bases. The CDR3 spells CASSVGTSSTDTQYF. CDR3 nucleotides: TGTGCCAGCAGCGTAGGCACCTCTAGCACAGATACGCAGTATTTT.

About this clonotype itself: A much larger clone sits a single nucleotide away, making a read error possible. The chain carries TRBV2 and TRBJ2-3; 11 nucleotides agree with TRBD2. V trimming: 7 bases; J trimming: 2 bases; junction bases outside the gene matches: 2. This CDR3 has 14 amino acids. Per the germline V gene, CDR1 is SNHLY and CDR2 is FYNNEI. The CDR3 DNA reads as TGTGCCAGCAAGACTAGCGGGGCCACAGATACGCAGTATTTT. Protein sequence: CASKTSGATDTQYF.

In its sample, this clonotype was seen a few times. This sequence joins TRBV4-2 and TRBJ2-5, with 9 bases lining up with TRBD2. Trimming cost V 0 bases and J 5 bases; bases outside gene matches: 7. The germline V gene encodes CDR1 LGHNA and CDR2 YNFKEQ. The CDR3 is 16 residues long. The CDR3 nucleotides are TGTGCCAGCAGCCAAGAAATGGGACTAGCTCTGGAGACCCAGTACTTC. It encodes CASSQEMGLALETQYF.

This chain uses TRBV4-3 with TRBJ1-2; maybe TRBD1 (5 bases). V was shortened by 0 bases and J by 0 bases, with 17 bases between the two germline ends. The CDR3 sequence is 18 residues long. Germline CDR1 and CDR2: LGHNA and YSLEER. In DNA form, the CDR3 reads TGCGCCAGCAGCCAAGATAAAAGCAGGGTGGGGGCTAACTATGGCTACACCTTC. Protein product: CASSQDKSRVGANYGYTF.

This clonotype has a handful of counts. The V gene is TRBV19, the J gene TRBJ1-1; D is possibly TRBD1 (5 bases). In germline, CDR1 is LNHDA, CDR2 SQIVND (reference sequence). V was shortened by 7 bases and J by 5 bases, with 8 bases between the two germline ends. This CDR3 has 11 residues. The chain's CDR3 is CASKGRTEAFF. As DNA, the CDR3 is TGTGCCAGTAAGGGGAGGACTGAAGCTTTCTTT.

The rearrangement links TRBV4-2 to TRBJ2-7; D is possibly TRBD1 (6 bases). CDR1 is LGHNA and CDR2 is YNFKEQ in the germline V gene. This CDR3 has 15 residues. Trimming took off 4 bases at V and 2 bases at J, with 15 bases between the two ends. The CDR3 bases are TGTGCCAGCAGCCCCAGGGTGGGGGCCGCCTACGAGCAGTACTTC. Its translation: CASSPRVGAAYEQYF.

The rearrangement uses TRBV12-3 or TRBV12-4 and TRBJ2-3, with 10 bases lining up with TRBD2. This CDR3 spans 17 amino acids. J lost 1 base, V lost 5 bases, and 9 bases had no gene match. The CDR3 DNA follows: TGTGCCAGCAGTATCCTTAAGCGGGGGGGCGGCACAGATACGCAGTATTTT. Translating it yields CASSILKRGGGTDTQYF.

J is TRBJ2-1 and V is TRBV30; TRBD2 is a possible D gene (5 bases). Per the germline V gene, CDR1 is GTSNPN and CDR2 is SVGIG (reference sequence). This CDR3 has 14 residues. V was cut by 3 bases and J by 8 bases, with 17 bases left in between. CDR3 DNA sequence: TGTGCCTGGAGCCAGGACTCTTTCGTTGATGAGCAGTTCTTC. It is translated as CAWSQDSFVDEQFF. Together with reference TRBV30 and TRBJ2-1, the CDR3 gives the full variable domain: SQTIHQWPATLVQPVGSPLSLECTVEGTSNPNLYWYRQAAGRGLQLLFYSVGIGQISSEVPQNLSASRPQDRQFILSSKKLLLSDSGFYLCAWSQDSFVDEQFFGPGTRLTVL.

This clonotype was detected a few times. The chain has TRBV11-2 and TRBJ1-1; D unresolved. Trimming left V 4 bases short and J 5 bases short, with 2 bases between. Per the germline V gene, CDR1 is SGHAT and CDR2 is FQNNGV. CDR3 length: 10 residues. CDR3 residues: CASSSTEAFF. The DNA for the CDR3 is TGTGCCAGCAGCTCAACTGAAGCTTTCTTT.

In its sample, this clonotype was seen a few times. V and J are TRBV5-6 and TRBJ2-7, with D perhaps TRBD1 (5 bases). The CDR3 contains 13 residues. V was pared by 5 bases and J by 1 base, with 10 bases between. CDR1 is SGHDT and CDR2 is YYEEEE in the germline V gene. The CDR3 DNA reads as TGTGCCAGCAGTCCCCAGGGTTCCTACGAGCAGTACTTC. Translation gives CASSPQGSYEQYF.

This clonotype has ten or more counts. The rearrangement uses TRBV29-1 and TRBJ2-2; D may correspond to TRBD1 or TRBD2 (5 bases each). From germline, CDR1 is SQVTM and CDR2 ANQGSEA. This CDR3 has 13 residues. V lost 7 bases and J 1 base, leaving 10 bases between the germline ends. In DNA, the CDR3 is TGCAGCGGGACACTAGAGAACACCGGGGAGCTGTTTTTT. Protein product: CSGTLENTGELFF.